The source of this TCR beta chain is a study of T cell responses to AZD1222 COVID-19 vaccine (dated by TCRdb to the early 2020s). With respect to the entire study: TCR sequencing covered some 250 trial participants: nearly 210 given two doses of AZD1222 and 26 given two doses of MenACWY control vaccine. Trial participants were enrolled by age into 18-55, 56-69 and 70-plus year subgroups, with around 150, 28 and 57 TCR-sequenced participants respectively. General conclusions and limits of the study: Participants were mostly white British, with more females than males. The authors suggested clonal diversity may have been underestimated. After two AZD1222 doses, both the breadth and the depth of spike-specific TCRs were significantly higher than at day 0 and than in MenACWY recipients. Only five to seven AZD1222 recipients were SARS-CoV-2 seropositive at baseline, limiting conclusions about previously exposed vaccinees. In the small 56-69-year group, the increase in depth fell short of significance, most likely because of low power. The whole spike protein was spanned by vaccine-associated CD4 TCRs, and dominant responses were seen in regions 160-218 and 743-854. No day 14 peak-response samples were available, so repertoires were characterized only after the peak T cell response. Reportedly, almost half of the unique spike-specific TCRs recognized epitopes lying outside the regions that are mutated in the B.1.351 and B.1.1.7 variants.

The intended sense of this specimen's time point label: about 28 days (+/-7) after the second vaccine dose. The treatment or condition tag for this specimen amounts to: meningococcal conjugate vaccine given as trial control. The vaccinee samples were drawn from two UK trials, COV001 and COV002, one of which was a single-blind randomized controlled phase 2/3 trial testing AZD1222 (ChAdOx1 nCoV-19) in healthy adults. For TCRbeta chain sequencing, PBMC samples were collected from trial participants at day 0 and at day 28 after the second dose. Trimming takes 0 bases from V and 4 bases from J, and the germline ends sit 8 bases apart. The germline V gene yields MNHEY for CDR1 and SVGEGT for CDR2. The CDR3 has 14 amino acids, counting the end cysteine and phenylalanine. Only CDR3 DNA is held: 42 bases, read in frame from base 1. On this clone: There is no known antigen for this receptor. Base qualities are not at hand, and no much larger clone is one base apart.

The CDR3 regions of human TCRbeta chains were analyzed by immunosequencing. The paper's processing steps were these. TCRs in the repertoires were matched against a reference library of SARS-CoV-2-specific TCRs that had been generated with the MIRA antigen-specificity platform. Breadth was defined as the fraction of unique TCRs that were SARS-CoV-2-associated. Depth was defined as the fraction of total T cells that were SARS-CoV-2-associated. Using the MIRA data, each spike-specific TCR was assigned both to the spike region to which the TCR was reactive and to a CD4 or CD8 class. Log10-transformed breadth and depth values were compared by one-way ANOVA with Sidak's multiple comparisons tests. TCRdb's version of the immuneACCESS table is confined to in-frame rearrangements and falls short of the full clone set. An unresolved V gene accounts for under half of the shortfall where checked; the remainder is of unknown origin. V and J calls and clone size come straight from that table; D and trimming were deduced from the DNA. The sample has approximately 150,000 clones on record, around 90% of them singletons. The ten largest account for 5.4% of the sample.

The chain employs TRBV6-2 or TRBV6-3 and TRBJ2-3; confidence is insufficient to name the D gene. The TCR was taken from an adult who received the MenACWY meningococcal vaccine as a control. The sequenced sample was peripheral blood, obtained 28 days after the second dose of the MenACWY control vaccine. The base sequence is TGTGCCAGCAGTTACTCCCGAACCCCAGATACGCAGTATTTT. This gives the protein CASSYSRTPDTQYF.